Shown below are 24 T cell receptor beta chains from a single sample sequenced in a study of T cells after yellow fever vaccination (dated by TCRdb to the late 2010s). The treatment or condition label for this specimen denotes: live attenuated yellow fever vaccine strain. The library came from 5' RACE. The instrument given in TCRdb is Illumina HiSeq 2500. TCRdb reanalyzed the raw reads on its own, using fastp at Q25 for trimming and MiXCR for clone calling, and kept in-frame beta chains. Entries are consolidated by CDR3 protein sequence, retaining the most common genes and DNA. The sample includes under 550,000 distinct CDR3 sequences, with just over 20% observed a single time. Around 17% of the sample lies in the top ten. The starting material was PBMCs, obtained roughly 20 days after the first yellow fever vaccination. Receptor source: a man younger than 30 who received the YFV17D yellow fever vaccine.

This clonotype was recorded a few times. The CDR3 loop is CATSADRGTDTQYF. The CDR3 bases are TGTGCCACCAGCGCGGACAGGGGTACAGATACGCAGTATTTT. The chain recombines TRBV12-3 or TRBV12-4 with TRBJ2-3; 9 nucleotides align to TRBD1. This CDR3 contains 14 residues. V lost 10 bases and J lost 3; bases outside the gene matches: 8.

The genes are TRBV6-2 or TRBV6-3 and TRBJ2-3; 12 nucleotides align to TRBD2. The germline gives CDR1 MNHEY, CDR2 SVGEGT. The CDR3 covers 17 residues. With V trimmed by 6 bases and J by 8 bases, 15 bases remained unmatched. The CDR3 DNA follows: TGTGCCAGCAGCAGCGGACTAGCGGGGATCCACAGAGCTACGCAGTATTTT. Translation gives CASSSGLAGIHRATQYF.

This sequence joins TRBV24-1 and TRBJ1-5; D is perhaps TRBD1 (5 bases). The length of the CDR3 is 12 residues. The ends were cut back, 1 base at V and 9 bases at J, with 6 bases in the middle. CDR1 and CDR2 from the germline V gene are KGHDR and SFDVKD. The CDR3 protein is CATSDLRGPQHF. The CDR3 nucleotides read TGTGCCACCAGTGATTTAAGGGGGCCCCAGCATTTT.

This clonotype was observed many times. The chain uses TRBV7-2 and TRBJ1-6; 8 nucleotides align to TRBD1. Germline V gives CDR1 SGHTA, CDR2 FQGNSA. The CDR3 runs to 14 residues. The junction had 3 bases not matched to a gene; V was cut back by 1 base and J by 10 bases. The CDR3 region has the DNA TGTGCCAGCAGCTTAGACAGGGGGGGATCACCCCTCCACTTT. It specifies CASSLDRGGSPLHF.

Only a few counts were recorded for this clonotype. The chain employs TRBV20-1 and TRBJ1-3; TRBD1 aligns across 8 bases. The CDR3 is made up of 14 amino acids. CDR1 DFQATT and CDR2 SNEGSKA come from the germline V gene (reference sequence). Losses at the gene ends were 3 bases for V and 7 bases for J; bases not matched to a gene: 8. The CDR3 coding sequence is TGCAGTGCTAGGACCGGGACAGGAGGGAACACCATATATTTT. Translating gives CSARTGTGGNTIYF.

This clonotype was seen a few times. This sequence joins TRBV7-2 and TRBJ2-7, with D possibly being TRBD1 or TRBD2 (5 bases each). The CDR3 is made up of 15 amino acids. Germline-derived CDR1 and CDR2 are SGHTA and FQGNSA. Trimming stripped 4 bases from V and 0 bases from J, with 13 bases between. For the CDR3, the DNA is TGTGCCAGCAGCTATGGGGGTCTTATCTCCTACGAGCAGTACTTC. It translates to CASSYGGLISYEQYF. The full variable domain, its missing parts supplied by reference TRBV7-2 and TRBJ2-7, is GAGVSQSPSNKVTEKGKDVELRCDPISGHTALYWYRQSLGQGLEFLIYFQGNSAPDKSGLPSDRFSAERTGGSVSTLTIQRTQQEDSAVYLCASSYGGLISYEQYFGPGTRLTVT.

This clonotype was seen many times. In nucleotides, the CDR3 is TGTGCCACCAGCGGCGGTGGGGCAACTAATGAAAAACTGTTTTTT. As protein: CATSGGGATNEKLFF. The chain links TRBV15 to TRBJ1-4; D not resolved. The CDR3 loop spans 15 amino acids. The ends were cut back, 5 bases at V and 0 bases at J, with 10 bases in the middle. Germline V gene lookup returns CDR1 LNHNV and CDR2 YYDKDF (reference sequence).

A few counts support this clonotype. CDR3 sequence reads: CASSLVGTTNEKLFF. The CDR3 coding sequence is TGTGCCAGCAGCTTAGTTGGGACAACTAATGAAAAACTGTTTTTT. This sequence joins TRBV7-9 and TRBJ1-4; D is unclear. This CDR3 spans 15 amino acids. The germline CDR1 and CDR2 sequences are SEHNR and FQNEAQ (reference sequence). Trimming stripped 1 base from V and 0 bases from J, with 6 bases between.

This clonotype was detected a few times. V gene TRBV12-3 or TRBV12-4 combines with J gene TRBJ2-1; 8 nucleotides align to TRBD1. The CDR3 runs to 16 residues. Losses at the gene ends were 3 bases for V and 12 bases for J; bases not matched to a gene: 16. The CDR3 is CASSFRSGQGGMVQFF. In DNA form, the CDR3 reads TGTGCCAGCAGTTTTCGTTCAGGACAGGGTGGGATGGTGCAGTTCTTC.

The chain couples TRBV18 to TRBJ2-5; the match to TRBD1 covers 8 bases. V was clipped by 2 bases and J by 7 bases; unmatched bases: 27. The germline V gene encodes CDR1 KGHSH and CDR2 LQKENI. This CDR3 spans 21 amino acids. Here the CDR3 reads CASSPWDRSTNTRTGRGTQYF. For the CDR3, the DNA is TGTGCCAGCTCACCATGGGACAGGTCAACTAACACCCGAACGGGACGGGGGACCCAGTACTTC.

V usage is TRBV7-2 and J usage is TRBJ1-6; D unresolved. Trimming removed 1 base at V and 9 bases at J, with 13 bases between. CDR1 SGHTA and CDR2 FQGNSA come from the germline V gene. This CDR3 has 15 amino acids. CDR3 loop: CASSLDGDRSSPLHF. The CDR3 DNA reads TGTGCCAGCAGCTTAGACGGGGATCGGAGTTCACCCCTCCACTTT.

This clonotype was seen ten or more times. CDR3 protein: CASSWRPGEGADTQYF. The CDR3 region has the DNA TGCGCCAGCAGCTGGAGACCGGGGGAAGGGGCAGATACGCAGTATTTT. This chain connects TRBV5-1 to TRBJ2-3; a weak D match, TRBD2 (6 bases). The CDR3 is made up of 16 amino acids. V lost 3 bases, J lost 4 bases, and 18 bases lay in between. Germline values: CDR1 SGHRS, CDR2 YFSETQ. The whole variable domain, remainder taken from reference TRBV5-1 and TRBJ2-3, is KAGVTQTPRYLIKTRGQQVTLSCSPISGHRSVSWYQQTPGQGLQFLFEYFSETQRNKGNFPGRFSGRQFSNSRSEMNVSTLELGDSALYLCASSWRPGEGADTQYFGPGTRLTVL.

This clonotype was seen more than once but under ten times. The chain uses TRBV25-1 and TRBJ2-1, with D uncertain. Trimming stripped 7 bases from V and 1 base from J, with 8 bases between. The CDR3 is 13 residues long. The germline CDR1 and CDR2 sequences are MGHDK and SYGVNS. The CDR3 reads CASNVGSYNEQFF. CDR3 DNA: TGTGCCAGCAATGTTGGGTCCTACAATGAGCAGTTCTTC.

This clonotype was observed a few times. The CDR3 coding sequence is TGCGCCAGCAGCCCGGACGGGGGAAGCACAGATACGCAGTATTTT. Protein: CASSPDGGSTDTQYF. J is TRBJ2-3 and V is TRBV5-1, with D tentatively TRBD2 (6 bases). V lost 4 bases and J 0 bases, leaving 12 bases between the germline ends. The germline gives CDR1 SGHRS, CDR2 YFSETQ. CDR3 length equals 15 residues.

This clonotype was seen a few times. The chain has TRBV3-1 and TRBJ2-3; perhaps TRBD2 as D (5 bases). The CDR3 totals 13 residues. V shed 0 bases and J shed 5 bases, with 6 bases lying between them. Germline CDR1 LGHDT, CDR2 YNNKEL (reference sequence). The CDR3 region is CASSQDRGDTQYF. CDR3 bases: TGTGCCAGCAGCCAAGATCGGGGAGATACGCAGTATTTT.

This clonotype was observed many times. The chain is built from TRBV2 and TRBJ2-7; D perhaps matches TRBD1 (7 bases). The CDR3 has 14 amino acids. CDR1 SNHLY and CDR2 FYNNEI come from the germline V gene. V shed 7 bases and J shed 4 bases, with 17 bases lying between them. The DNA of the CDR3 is TGTGCCAGCACTCAGGGGGGACACCTATACGAGCAGTACTTC. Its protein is CASTQGGHLYEQYF.

CDR3 coding DNA: TGTGCCAGCAGTTACTCCGGCGGGGGGGTCTACGAGCAGTACGTC. This translates into CASSYSGGGVYEQYV. V and J are TRBV6-2 or TRBV6-3 and TRBJ2-7; 9 bases match TRBD2. The junction had 3 bases not matched to a gene; V was cut back by 0 bases and J by 3 bases. The germline V gene has CDR1 MNHEY and CDR2 SVGEGT. CDR3 length: 15 residues.

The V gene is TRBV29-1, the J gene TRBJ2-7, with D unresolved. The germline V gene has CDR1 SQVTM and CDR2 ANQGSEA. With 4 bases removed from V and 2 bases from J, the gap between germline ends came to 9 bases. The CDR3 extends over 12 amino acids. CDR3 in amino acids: CSVGYGTYEQYF. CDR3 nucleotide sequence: TGCAGCGTTGGTTACGGAACCTACGAGCAGTACTTC.

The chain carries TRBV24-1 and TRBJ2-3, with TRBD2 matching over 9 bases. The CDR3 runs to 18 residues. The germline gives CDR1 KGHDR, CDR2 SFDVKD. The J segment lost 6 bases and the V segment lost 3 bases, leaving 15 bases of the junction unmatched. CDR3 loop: CATSDPHRAGGAMDTQYF. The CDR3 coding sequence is TGTGCCACCAGTGATCCCCACAGAGCGGGGGGCGCCATGGATACGCAGTATTTT.

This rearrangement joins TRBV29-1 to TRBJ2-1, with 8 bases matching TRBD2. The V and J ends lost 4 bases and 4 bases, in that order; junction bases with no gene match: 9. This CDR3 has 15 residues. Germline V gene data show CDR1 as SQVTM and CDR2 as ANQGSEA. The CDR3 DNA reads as TGCAGCGTTGCTAGCGGCGGGGGGATATACAATGAGCAGTTCTTC. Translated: CSVASGGGIYNEQFF.

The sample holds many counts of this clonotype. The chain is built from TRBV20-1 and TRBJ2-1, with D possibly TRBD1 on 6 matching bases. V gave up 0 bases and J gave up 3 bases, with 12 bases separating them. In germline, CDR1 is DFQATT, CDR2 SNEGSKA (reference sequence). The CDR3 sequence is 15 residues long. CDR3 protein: CSAREAYRDYNEQFF. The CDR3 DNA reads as TGCAGTGCTAGAGAAGCGTACAGGGACTACAATGAGCAGTTCTTC.

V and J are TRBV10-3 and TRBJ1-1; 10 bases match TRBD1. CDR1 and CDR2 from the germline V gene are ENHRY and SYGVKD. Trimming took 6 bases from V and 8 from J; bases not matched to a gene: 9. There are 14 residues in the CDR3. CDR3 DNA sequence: TGTGCCATCAGGACTAGAGGACAGGGGGGCGAAGCTTTCTTT. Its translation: CAIRTRGQGGEAFF.

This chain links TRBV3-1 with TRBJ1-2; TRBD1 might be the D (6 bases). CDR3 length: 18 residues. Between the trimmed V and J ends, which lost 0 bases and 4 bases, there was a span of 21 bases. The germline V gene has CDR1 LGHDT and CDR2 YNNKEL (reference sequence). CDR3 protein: CASSQDRGAGRNIYGYTF. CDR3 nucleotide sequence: TGTGCCAGCAGCCAAGATAGGGGGGCCGGCAGGAACATCTATGGCTACACCTTC.

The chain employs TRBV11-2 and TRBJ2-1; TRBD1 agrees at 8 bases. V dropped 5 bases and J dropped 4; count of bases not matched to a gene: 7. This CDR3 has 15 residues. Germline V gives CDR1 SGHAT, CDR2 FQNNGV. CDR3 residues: CASSVRQGKYNEQFF. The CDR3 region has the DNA TGTGCCAGCAGCGTTAGACAGGGGAAGTACAATGAGCAGTTCTTC. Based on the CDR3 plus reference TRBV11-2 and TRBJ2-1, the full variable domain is EAGVAQSPRYKIIEKRQSVAFWCNPISGHATLYWYQQILGQGPKLLIQFQNNGVVDDSQLPKDRFSAERLKGVDSTLKIQPAKLEDSAVYLCASSVRQGKYNEQFFGPGTRLTVL.